This T cell receptor beta chain originates from a study of PD-L1 blockade in urothelial cancer. Background on the study: At some point between 2013 and 2014, patients got going on atezolizumab, taking 1,200 mg intravenously every 3 weeks. Blood samples contained a median about 150,000 T cells.

Documented time point: peripheral blood 6 weeks after treatment start. Locally advanced or metastatic urothelial carcinoma was diagnosed in the patients. Clones were sequenced by immunoSEQ multiplex PCR, and TCRdb holds only the in-frame ones, with some missing. Of about 120,000 clones detected, roughly 91% appear once; the ten largest clones hold around 1.7%. This clone was counted a few times. There are 14 residues in the CDR3. The V gene lost 2 bases and the J gene lost 3 bases, with 10 bases spanning the gap. The V gene's germline CDR1 is SEHNR and CDR2 FQNEAQ (reference sequence). The receptor's source is a man aged 60 to 69 with urothelial cancer. The source material was PBMCs, sampled around atezolizumab (anti-PD-L1) treatment. V usage is TRBV7-9 and J usage is TRBJ1-2; weak D call: TRBD1 (6 bases). The CDR3 protein is CASSLSAGDYGYTF. CDR3 bases: TGTGCCAGCAGCTTATCAGCAGGGGACTATGGCTACACCTTC.